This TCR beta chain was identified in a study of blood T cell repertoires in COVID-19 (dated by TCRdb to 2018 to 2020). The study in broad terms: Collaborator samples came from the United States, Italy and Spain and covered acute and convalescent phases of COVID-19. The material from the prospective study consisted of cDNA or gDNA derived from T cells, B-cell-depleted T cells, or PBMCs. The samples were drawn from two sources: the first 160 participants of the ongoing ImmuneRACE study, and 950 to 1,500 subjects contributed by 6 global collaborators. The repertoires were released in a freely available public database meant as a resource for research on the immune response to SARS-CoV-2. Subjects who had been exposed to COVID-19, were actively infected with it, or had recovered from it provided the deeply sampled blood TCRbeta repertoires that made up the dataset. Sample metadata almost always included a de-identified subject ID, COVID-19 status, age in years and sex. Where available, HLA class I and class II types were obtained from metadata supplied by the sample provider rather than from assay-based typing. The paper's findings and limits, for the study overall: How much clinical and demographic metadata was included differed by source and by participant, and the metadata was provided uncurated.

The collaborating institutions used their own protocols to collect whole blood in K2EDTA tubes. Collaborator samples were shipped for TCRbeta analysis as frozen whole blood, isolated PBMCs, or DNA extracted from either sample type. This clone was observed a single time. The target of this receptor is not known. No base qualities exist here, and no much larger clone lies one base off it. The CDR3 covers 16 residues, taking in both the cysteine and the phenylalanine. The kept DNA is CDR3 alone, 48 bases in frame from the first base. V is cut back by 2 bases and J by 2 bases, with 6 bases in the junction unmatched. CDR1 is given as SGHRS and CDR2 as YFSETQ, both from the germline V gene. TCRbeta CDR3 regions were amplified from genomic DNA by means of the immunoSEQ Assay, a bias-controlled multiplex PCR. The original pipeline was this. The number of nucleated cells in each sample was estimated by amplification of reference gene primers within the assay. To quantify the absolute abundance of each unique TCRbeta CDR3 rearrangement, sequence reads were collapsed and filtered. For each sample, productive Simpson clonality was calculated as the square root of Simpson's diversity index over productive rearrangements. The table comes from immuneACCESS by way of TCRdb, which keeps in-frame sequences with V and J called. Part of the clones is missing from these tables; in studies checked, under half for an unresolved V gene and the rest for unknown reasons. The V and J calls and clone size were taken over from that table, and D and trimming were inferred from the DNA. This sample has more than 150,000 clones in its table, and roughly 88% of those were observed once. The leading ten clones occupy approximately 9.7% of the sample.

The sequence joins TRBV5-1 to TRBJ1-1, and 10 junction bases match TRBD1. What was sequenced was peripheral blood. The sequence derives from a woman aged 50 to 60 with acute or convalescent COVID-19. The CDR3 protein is CASSFPTGGANTEAFF. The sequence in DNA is TGCGCCAGCAGCTTCCCGACAGGGGGCGCAAACACTGAAGCTTTCTTT. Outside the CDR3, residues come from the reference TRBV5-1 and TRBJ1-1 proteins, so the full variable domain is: KAGVTQTPRYLIKTRGQQVTLSCSPISGHRSVSWYQQTPGQGLQFLFEYFSETQRNKGNFPGRFSGRQFSNSRSEMNVSTLELGDSALYLCASSFPTGGANTEAFFGQGTRLTVV.